This is a list of T cell receptor beta chains from one sample in a study of CD8+ T cells in alopecia areata. Using immunoSEQ multiplex PCR, the repertoire was profiled, and TCRdb retains in-frame clones only, with some absent. The table has 190,000 or so clones, roughly 64% seen once; the top ten hold 5.5%. Sequenced material: CD4+ T cells sorted from blood, taken at week 24, from a patient treated with tofacitinib. The source is a human donor with alopecia areata. Each CDR3 is given with its conserved first and last residue. The D gene is left open where the match is weak. Clone size is stated in some rows and not others, as once, few, many or a class when expanded.

clone size | D gene | J gene | V gene | CDR3 protein | CDR3 DNA
few | . | TRBJ2-5 | TRBV10-2 | CASSTGTETQYF | TGCGCCAGCAGCACAGGGACGGAGACCCAGTACTTC
few | TRBD1 | TRBJ2-7 | TRBV7-2 | CASSLLDRGRTREQYF | TGTGCCAGCAGCTTACTGGACAGGGGGCGCACCCGCGAGCAGTACTTC
. | TRBD1 | TRBJ2-3 | TRBV5-6 | CASSLGTGGADTQYF | TGTGCCAGCAGCTTGGGGACAGGGGGCGCAGATACGCAGTATTTT
. | . | TRBJ1-2 | TRBV2 | CASRGQSYGYTF | TGTGCCAGCAGAGGGCAGAGCTATGGCTACACCTTC
. | . | TRBJ2-2 | TRBV10-3 | CATRRDNTGELFF | TGTGCCACCCGTAGGGATAACACCGGGGAGCTGTTTTTT
. | . | TRBJ1-1 | TRBV18 | CASSPPSGGGTEAFF | TGTGCCAGCTCACCACCGAGCGGGGGTGGAACTGAAGCTTTCTTT
few | . | TRBJ2-5 | TRBV7-3 | CASSPDAGQRRAQYF | TGTGCCAGCAGCCCAGACGCCGGACAAAGGAGGGCCCAGTACTTC
once | . | TRBJ2-7 | TRBV9 | CASSVDLAPSYEQYF | TGTGCCAGCAGCGTAGATCTGGCGCCCTCCTACGAGCAGTACTTC
. | . | TRBJ2-7 | TRBV7-8 | CASSSQTSSPNEQYF | TGTGCCAGCAGCTCCCAGACTAGTTCCCCCAACGAGCAGTACTTC
once | TRBD1 | TRBJ1-1 | TRBV4-3 | CASSQEERTGLTFF | TGCGCCAGCAGCCAAGAAGAACGGACAGGGTTGACTTTCTTT
. | . | TRBJ2-7 | TRBV14 | CASSPLGVSYEQYF | TGTGCCAGCAGCCCCCTCGGGGTTAGTTACGAGCAGTACTTC
. | TRBD1 | TRBJ2-5 | TRBV5-1 | CASSAQPGTGETQYF | TGCGCCAGCAGCGCTCAACCCGGGACAGGGGAGACCCAGTACTTC
. | . | TRBJ1-3 | TRBV30 | CAWSADRFSGNTIYF | TGTGCCTGGAGTGCAGACAGGTTCTCTGGAAACACCATATATTTT
. | TRBD1 | TRBJ2-7 | TRBV29-1 | CSVEGTGQGNYEQYF | TGCAGCGTTGAAGGCACGGGACAGGGTAACTACGAGCAGTACTTC
. | TRBD2 | TRBJ2-1 | TRBV9 | CASSVAASGEQFF | TGTGCCAGCAGCGTAGCGGCTAGCGGTGAGCAGTTCTTC
. | . | TRBJ2-7 | TRBV9 | CASSVVGGGEQYF | TGTGCCAGCAGCGTAGTTGGGGGCGGCGAGCAGTACTTC
. | . | TRBJ1-1 | TRBV5-1 | CASSLGEETEAFF | TGCGCCAGCAGCCTGGGAGAGGAGACTGAAGCTTTCTTT
. | TRBD1 | TRBJ1-2 | TRBV6-6 | CASSYDDRGVKGYTF | TGTGCCAGCAGTTATGATGACAGGGGGGTAAAAGGCTACACCTTC
. | TRBD1 | TRBJ2-7 | TRBV7-2 | CASSRGTGYEQYF | TGTGCCAGCAGCCGGGGGACAGGATACGAGCAGTACTTC
. | . | TRBJ2-7 | TRBV29-1 | CSVEGTLVGEQYF | TGCAGCGTAGAGGGGACACTGGTCGGGGAGCAGTACTTC
few | . | TRBJ2-3 | TRBV5-1 | CASSVGGADTQYF | TGCGCCAGCAGCGTGGGGGGTGCAGATACGCAGTATTTT
. | . | TRBJ1-5 | TRBV27 | CASSRRALGSNQPQHF | TGTGCCAGTTCAAGACGGGCCCTGGGGAGCAATCAGCCCCAGCATTTT
. | . | TRBJ2-1 | TRBV5-1 | CASSRGHQENEQFF | TGCGCCAGCAGCAGGGGACACCAAGAGAATGAGCAGTTCTTC
. | . | TRBJ2-7 | TRBV7-2 | CASSRGLSQESYEQYF | TGTGCCAGCAGTCGAGGGTTGTCGCAGGAATCCTACGAGCAGTACTTC
. | TRBD1 | TRBJ2-7 | TRBV29-1 | CSVTGAKGEQYF | TGCAGCGTCACAGGGGCGAAAGGCGAGCAGTACTTC
. | . | TRBJ2-3 | TRBV14 | CASSQVGTALLADSTDTQYF | TGTGCCAGCAGCCAAGTTGGGACAGCACTTCTAGCGGACTCCACAGATACGCAGTATTTT